This T cell receptor (beta chain) was observed in a study of cytomegalovirus exposure and HLA in healthy donors. Study conclusions and caveats: A later analysis associated some 16,000 TCR beta sequences with HLA alleles at a 0.05 false discovery rate.

Note on this clone: The antigen is unknown.

Primers for the PCR totalled 60 Vbeta and 13 Jbeta. Sequenced by immunoSEQ multiplex PCR; TCRdb stores in-frame clones only, minus some. The repertoire includes roughly 100,000 clones, roughly 71% of them detected once, and roughly a tenth sits in the top ten. CDR3 length: 15 amino acids. Germline V lookup: CDR1 MNHNY, CDR2 SVGAGI (reference sequence). Trimming took 5 bases from V and 0 from J; bases not matched to a gene: 4. Sequenced input: PBMCs. The V call is TRBV6-6, the J call TRBJ1-5, with 7 bases identical to TRBD1. The TCR sequence derives from a man in his forties or fifties in good health and CMV-seropositive. As DNA, the CDR3 is TGTGCCAGCAGTAGGACAGGAGATAGCAATCAGCCCCAGCATTTT. Its protein product is CASSRTGDSNQPQHF.